These T cell receptor beta chains were read from a single sample in a study of T cell repertoires in cytomegalovirus infection. TCRdb reprocessed the reads via MiXCR and lists one record per CDR3 protein. The table shows fewer than 550,000 distinct CDR3 sequences, with about 17% occurring only once. The specimen was CD8+ T cells from PBMCs. The receptors originated from a human donor in good health (CMV status not recorded). Some clones in this sample may be carry-over from other donors' samples. Both conserved end residues are part of each CDR3. A D gene is named only where the DNA matches it firmly. Only some rows state a clone size, as once, few, many or a class for expanded clones.

V gene: TRBV7-9
D gene: -
J gene: TRBJ2-1
clone size: many
CDR3 protein: CASSLARGPESYNEQFF
CDR3 DNA: TGTGCCAGCAGCTTAGCTCGGGGGCCGGAGTCCTACAATGAGCAGTTCTTC

V gene: TRBV7-2
D gene: -
J gene: TRBJ2-5
clone size: many
CDR3 protein: CASSLGVGGLETQYF
CDR3 DNA: TGTGCCAGCAGCTTAGGGGTGGGGGGCCTTGAGACCCAGTACTTC

V gene: TRBV20-1
D gene: TRBD1
J gene: TRBJ2-7
clone size: -
CDR3 protein: CSVPPTGTGGYEQYF
CDR3 DNA: TGCAGTGTTCCTCCCACCGGGACAGGGGGGTACGAGCAGTACTTC

V gene: TRBV2
D gene: -
J gene: TRBJ1-5
clone size: few
CDR3 protein: CASGARWGNQPQHF
CDR3 DNA: TGTGCCAGCGGAGCGCGGTGGGGCAATCAGCCCCAGCATTTT

V gene: TRBV13
D gene: TRBD1
J gene: TRBJ1-5
clone size: -
CDR3 protein: CASSLMGQGGQPQHF
CDR3 DNA: TGTGCCAGCAGCTTAATGGGACAGGGAGGACAGCCCCAGCATTTT

V gene: TRBV6-1
D gene: -
J gene: TRBJ2-3
clone size: few
CDR3 protein: CASRLKGTPNADTQYF
CDR3 DNA: TGTGCCAGCAGGCTAAAGGGAACGCCGAATGCAGATACGCAGTATTTT

V gene: TRBV7-9
D gene: TRBD1
J gene: TRBJ1-2
clone size: many
CDR3 protein: CASSLDRGRTF
CDR3 DNA: TGTGCCAGCAGCTTAGACAGGGGGCGCACCTTC

V gene: TRBV12-3/TRBV12-4
D gene: -
J gene: TRBJ1-2
clone size: few
CDR3 protein: CASSWAGGNYGYTF
CDR3 DNA: TGTGCCAGCAGTTGGGCCGGAGGGAACTATGGCTACACCTTC

V gene: TRBV28
D gene: TRBD1
J gene: TRBJ2-7
clone size: -
CDR3 protein: CASLPGTGVFYEQYF
CDR3 DNA: TGTGCCAGCCTTCCCGGGACAGGGGTGTTCTACGAGCAGTACTTC

V gene: TRBV28
D gene: -
J gene: TRBJ2-6
clone size: many
CDR3 protein: CASSFGYASGANVLTF
CDR3 DNA: TGTGCCAGCAGTTTCGGGTATGCCTCTGGGGCCAACGTCCTGACTTTC

V gene: TRBV2
D gene: -
J gene: TRBJ2-7
clone size: many
CDR3 protein: CARSRGSYEQYF
CDR3 DNA: TGTGCCAGGAGTAGGGGGTCCTACGAGCAGTACTTC

V gene: TRBV6-6
D gene: TRBD1
J gene: TRBJ1-6
clone size: many
CDR3 protein: CASSYFDRDSSPLHF
CDR3 DNA: TGTGCCAGCAGTTACTTCGACAGGGACTCTTCACCCCTCCACTTT

V gene: TRBV5-6
D gene: -
J gene: TRBJ1-1
clone size: -
CDR3 protein: CASRPTWNTEAFF
CDR3 DNA: TGTGCCAGCAGACCCACTTGGAACACTGAAGCTTTCTTT

V gene: TRBV7-8
D gene: -
J gene: TRBJ1-1
clone size: many
CDR3 protein: CASIPSAGPEAFF
CDR3 DNA: TGTGCCAGCATCCCCTCGGCTGGGCCCGAAGCTTTCTTT

V gene: TRBV10-3
D gene: TRBD1
J gene: TRBJ2-1
clone size: -
CDR3 protein: CAISKAGQGIYNEQFF
CDR3 DNA: TGTGCCATCAGTAAAGCGGGACAGGGGATCTACAATGAGCAGTTCTTC

V gene: TRBV7-2
D gene: -
J gene: TRBJ2-7
clone size: many
CDR3 protein: CASSQTDSYEQYF
CDR3 DNA: TGTGCCAGCAGCCAGACAGACTCCTACGAGCAGTACTTC

V gene: TRBV29-1
D gene: TRBD1
J gene: TRBJ1-2
clone size: -
CDR3 protein: CSVEDKRDRRDGYTF
CDR3 DNA: TGCAGCGTTGAAGATAAGCGGGACAGGAGAGATGGCTACACCTTC

V gene: TRBV15
D gene: -
J gene: TRBJ2-1
clone size: few
CDR3 protein: CATRHRSSYNEQFF
CDR3 DNA: TGTGCCACCCGACATAGGAGCTCCTACAATGAGCAGTTCTTC

V gene: TRBV4-1
D gene: -
J gene: TRBJ1-5
clone size: many
CDR3 protein: CASSQGGRHSNQPQHF
CDR3 DNA: TGCGCCAGCAGCCAGGGGGGGAGACATAGCAATCAGCCCCAGCATTTT

V gene: TRBV28
D gene: -
J gene: TRBJ1-5
clone size: many
CDR3 protein: CASSFRVPSLTDQPQHF
CDR3 DNA: TGTGCCAGCAGTTTCCGTGTACCTTCACTTACGGATCAGCCCCAGCATTTT

V gene: TRBV10-3
D gene: -
J gene: TRBJ2-1
clone size: few
CDR3 protein: CAMGPGDHNEQFF
CDR3 DNA: TGTGCCATGGGACCAGGAGACCACAATGAGCAGTTCTTC

V gene: TRBV19
D gene: -
J gene: TRBJ1-1
clone size: few
CDR3 protein: CASSSRPGHAEAFF
CDR3 DNA: TGTGCCAGTAGTAGCCGACCAGGACACGCTGAAGCTTTCTTT

V gene: TRBV5-1
D gene: -
J gene: TRBJ2-7
clone size: -
CDR3 protein: CASSFSTGNYEQYF
CDR3 DNA: TGCGCCAGCAGCTTTTCTACAGGGAACTACGAGCAGTACTTC

V gene: TRBV7-8
D gene: TRBD1
J gene: TRBJ2-5
clone size: many
CDR3 protein: CASSPRTGGETQYF
CDR3 DNA: TGTGCCAGCAGCCCCCGGACAGGGGGGGAGACCCAGTACTTC

V gene: TRBV24-1
D gene: -
J gene: TRBJ2-1
clone size: -
CDR3 protein: CATSDSRDTALESQFF
CDR3 DNA: TGTGCCACCAGTGATTCCCGGGACACCGCTCTTGAGTCTCAGTTCTTC

V gene: TRBV6-2/TRBV6-3
D gene: TRBD1
J gene: TRBJ1-1
clone size: few
CDR3 protein: CASSDTGAAFF
CDR3 DNA: TGTGCCAGCAGTGATACAGGGGCCGCTTTCTTT

V gene: TRBV7-9
D gene: -
J gene: TRBJ2-1
clone size: many
CDR3 protein: CASSFLVQDNEQFF
CDR3 DNA: TGTGCCAGCAGCTTCCTCGTACAGGACAATGAGCAGTTCTTC

V gene: TRBV7-8
D gene: TRBD1
J gene: TRBJ2-5
clone size: many
CDR3 protein: CASSLEQGVETQYF
CDR3 DNA: TGTGCCAGCAGCTTAGAACAGGGGGTAGAGACCCAGTACTTC

V gene: TRBV25-1
D gene: -
J gene: TRBJ2-7
clone size: once
CDR3 protein: CASSGETGFYEQYF
CDR3 DNA: TGTGCCAGCAGTGGGGAGACAGGATTCTACGAGCAGTACTTC

V gene: TRBV6-6
D gene: -
J gene: TRBJ2-7
clone size: -
CDR3 protein: CASSTPSSRAYEQYF
CDR3 DNA: TGTGCCAGCAGTACCCCCAGTTCGCGAGCTTACGAGCAGTACTTC

V gene: TRBV5-1
D gene: -
J gene: TRBJ2-7
clone size: few
CDR3 protein: CASSYGGSLSYEQYF
CDR3 DNA: TGCGCCAGCAGCTATGGGGGGAGCCTCTCCTACGAGCAGTACTTC

V gene: TRBV7-9
D gene: TRBD1
J gene: TRBJ1-2
clone size: -
CDR3 protein: CASSLQGARNYGYTF
CDR3 DNA: TGTGCCAGCAGCTTGCAGGGGGCGCGGAACTATGGCTACACCTTC

V gene: TRBV9
D gene: -
J gene: TRBJ2-3
clone size: few
CDR3 protein: CASSVGEVLSTDTQYF
CDR3 DNA: TGTGCCAGCAGCGTAGGGGAGGTTTTGAGCACAGATACGCAGTATTTT

V gene: TRBV19
D gene: -
J gene: TRBJ1-5
clone size: many
CDR3 protein: CASSIASPTPKRSRNQPQHF
CDR3 DNA: TGTGCCAGTAGTATTGCTTCCCCGACACCAAAAAGGTCGCGGAATCAGCCCCAGCATTTT

V gene: TRBV3-1
D gene: TRBD1
J gene: TRBJ2-1
clone size: few
CDR3 protein: CASSQDRLVDREQFF
CDR3 DNA: TGTGCCAGCAGCCAAGATCGACTTGTGGACAGGGAGCAGTTCTTC

V gene: TRBV4-1
D gene: -
J gene: TRBJ1-6
clone size: many
CDR3 protein: CASSQGGINNSPLHF
CDR3 DNA: TGCGCCAGCAGCCAAGGAGGGATAAATAATTCACCCCTCCACTTT

V gene: TRBV5-4
D gene: -
J gene: TRBJ2-7
clone size: few
CDR3 protein: CASSPGAGGSPYEQYF
CDR3 DNA: TGTGCCAGCAGCCCGGGGGCCGGGGGGTCCCCCTACGAGCAGTACTTC

V gene: TRBV12-3/TRBV12-4
D gene: -
J gene: TRBJ2-7
clone size: many
CDR3 protein: CASSLAPKAYEQYF
CDR3 DNA: TGTGCCAGCAGTTTAGCTCCCAAAGCCTACGAGCAGTACTTC

V gene: TRBV7-2
D gene: -
J gene: TRBJ2-3
clone size: many
CDR3 protein: CASSLGRRISTDTQYF
CDR3 DNA: TGTGCCAGCAGCTTAGGTCGCCGGATTAGCACAGATACGCAGTATTTT

V gene: TRBV15
D gene: -
J gene: TRBJ2-7
clone size: -
CDR3 protein: CATSLKEGREQYF
CDR3 DNA: TGTGCCACCAGCCTGAAAGAGGGGAGGGAGCAGTACTTC

V gene: TRBV15
D gene: -
J gene: TRBJ1-5
clone size: -
CDR3 protein: CATSHRSGSNQPQHF
CDR3 DNA: TGTGCCACCAGCCATAGGAGTGGAAGCAATCAGCCCCAGCATTTT

V gene: TRBV28
D gene: -
J gene: TRBJ2-5
clone size: many
CDR3 protein: CASSYGGFSQETQYF
CDR3 DNA: TGTGCCAGCAGTTATGGGGGGTTCTCCCAAGAGACCCAGTACTTC

V gene: TRBV28
D gene: TRBD2
J gene: TRBJ2-1
clone size: many
CDR3 protein: CASSRRLAGEYRGHEQFF
CDR3 DNA: TGTGCCAGCAGTCGGCGACTAGCGGGAGAATATAGGGGGCATGAGCAGTTCTTC

V gene: TRBV19
D gene: -
J gene: TRBJ2-7
clone size: few
CDR3 protein: CASSPGWGPYEQYF
CDR3 DNA: TGTGCCAGTAGCCCGGGATGGGGCCCCTACGAGCAGTACTTC

V gene: TRBV10-2
D gene: -
J gene: TRBJ1-5
clone size: few
CDR3 protein: CASSESDQPQHF
CDR3 DNA: TGCGCCAGCAGTGAGTCAGATCAGCCCCAGCATTTT

V gene: TRBV2
D gene: -
J gene: TRBJ1-1
clone size: few
CDR3 protein: CASSGVTRGTAEAFF
CDR3 DNA: TGTGCCAGCAGTGGAGTCACGAGGGGCACGGCTGAAGCTTTCTTT

V gene: TRBV5-4
D gene: -
J gene: TRBJ2-7
clone size: -
CDR3 protein: CASSSNQERYEQYF
CDR3 DNA: TGTGCCAGCAGCTCGAACCAGGAGAGGTACGAGCAGTACTTC

V gene: TRBV9
D gene: -
J gene: TRBJ1-2
clone size: -
CDR3 protein: CASSVADSTGGYTF
CDR3 DNA: TGTGCCAGCAGCGTAGCTGACTCAACGGGCGGCTACACCTTC

V gene: TRBV6-5
D gene: -
J gene: TRBJ1-1
clone size: many
CDR3 protein: CASSYPPEEAFF
CDR3 DNA: TGTGCCAGCAGTTACCCACCAGAGGAAGCTTTCTTT

V gene: TRBV13
D gene: TRBD1
J gene: TRBJ2-7
clone size: few
CDR3 protein: CASSITGTGGFYEQYF
CDR3 DNA: TGTGCCAGCAGCATTACCGGGACAGGGGGCTTCTACGAGCAGTACTTC

V gene: TRBV2
D gene: -
J gene: TRBJ1-5
clone size: few
CDR3 protein: CASSGARANNQPQHF
CDR3 DNA: TGTGCCAGCAGTGGGGCCAGGGCGAACAATCAGCCCCAGCATTTT

V gene: TRBV28
D gene: -
J gene: TRBJ2-7
clone size: -
CDR3 protein: CASSQTDTYEQYF
CDR3 DNA: TGTGCCAGCAGTCAGACTGATACCTACGAGCAGTACTTC

V gene: TRBV14
D gene: TRBD1
J gene: TRBJ2-1
clone size: many
CDR3 protein: CASSRPGQGYNEQFF
CDR3 DNA: TGTGCCAGCAGCCGCCCCGGACAGGGCTACAATGAGCAGTTCTTC